This TCR beta chain was identified during a study of blood T cell repertoires in COVID-19. At the level of the study: Italy, Spain and the United States were the sources of the convalescent and acute COVID-19 samples.

Per the germline V gene, CDR1 is LNHDA and CDR2 is SQIVND (reference sequence). The CDR3 spans 15 residues. Unmatched junction bases numbered 6, after V lost 5 bases and J lost 3 bases. The assay was immunoSEQ multiplex PCR, and TCRdb's table has in-frame clones only and misses some. Of approximately 250,000 clones listed, approximately 84% are singletons. The specimen sequenced was peripheral blood. The source of this sequence is a man in his forties or fifties with acute or convalescent COVID-19. The chain joins TRBV19 to TRBJ2-3, with 9 positions matching TRBD2. CDR3 in amino acids: CASSEPGLATDTQYF. The CDR3, as DNA: TGTGCCAGTAGTGAACCGGGACTAGCAACAGATACGCAGTATTTT.